This record looks at one T cell receptor (beta chain) sequence and its context. Its target is not known. This CDR3 spans 14 amino acids. CDR1 SGHRS and CDR2 YFSETQ come from the germline V gene. The V segment lost 3 bases and the J segment 6 bases; nucleotides outside the gene matches: 8. This sample is part of a study of cytomegalovirus exposure and HLA in healthy donors. Overall study findings and caveats: Cytomegalovirus association was listed for 164 TCR beta chains.

PCR was performed using 60 Vbeta and 13 Jbeta primers. Sequenced by immunoSEQ multiplex PCR; TCRdb stores in-frame clones only, minus some. The sample consists of some 150,000 clones, approximately 80% of them appearing once. This sequence originates from a man younger than 45 in good health and CMV-seropositive. This rearrangement joins TRBV5-1 to TRBJ2-7, with 8 positions matching TRBD1. The material sequenced was PBMCs. The CDR3 DNA sequence: TGCGCCAGCAGCTCATACTTACAGGGGGGCGAGCAGTACTTC. Translation gives CASSSYLQGGEQYF.